Below are 23 T cell receptor beta chains sequenced from a single sample in a study of post-analysis software for immune sequencing data. Antigen specificity for these receptors is unknown. Carried by the TCR beta cDNA libraries were unique molecular identifiers. TCRdb re-derived calls from the PCR reads in MiXCR, one entry per CDR3 protein. The table lists hundreds of thousands of distinct CDR3 sequences, about 60% of them singletons, with about 11% in the top ten. Study results and limitations: Relative to controls, patients had about five TRBV segments at higher frequency, with TRBV5-6, TRBV5-1 and TRBV20-1 among these.

Material: blood. Receptors originate from a girl aged 2-9 years with multiple sclerosis.

The rearrangement links TRBV4-2 to TRBJ2-1; D possibly corresponds to TRBD1 (6 bases). V gave up 4 bases and J gave up 0 bases, with 13 bases separating them. The CDR3 has 16 amino acids. Germline CDR1 is LGHNA and CDR2 is YNFKEQ. CDR3 loop: CASSRGGQSSYNEQFF. The CDR3 region has the DNA TGTGCCAGCAGCCGAGGAGGACAGAGCTCCTACAATGAGCAGTTCTTC.

The chain joins TRBV12-3 or TRBV12-4 to TRBJ1-1; D ambiguous. This CDR3 has 14 residues. V was shortened by 2 bases and J by 1 base, with 8 bases between the two germline ends. CDR3 region: CASSLSWPNTEAFF. CDR3 nucleotides: TGTGCCAGCAGTTTAAGTTGGCCGAACACTGAAGCTTTCTTT.

The chain is built from TRBV29-1 and TRBJ2-7; 8 nucleotides line up with TRBD2. CDR1 is SQVTM, CDR2 ANQGSEA, per germline. The CDR3 is made up of 13 amino acids. The junction had 8 bases not matched to a gene; V was cut back by 3 bases and J by 7 bases. CDR3 nucleotide sequence: TGCAGCGTTGACGTTAGCGGGATTGGTGAGCAGTACTTC. Its protein is CSVDVSGIGEQYF.

This chain uses TRBV5-6 with TRBJ1-2; D call uncertain. The CDR3 covers 18 residues. The V gene's germline CDR1 is SGHDT and CDR2 YYEEEE. Trimming pared 5 bases from V and 0 bases from J, leaving 23 bases between. In nucleotides, the CDR3 is TGTGCCAGCAGAGGGATGGCAGGATTCCTCCTTCCTAACTATGGCTACACCTTC. It translates to CASRGMAGFLLPNYGYTF.

The gene calls are TRBV3-1 and TRBJ2-7; TRBD2 matches 14 bases. CDR1 LGHDT and CDR2 YNNKEL come from the germline V gene (reference sequence). With V trimmed by 6 bases and J by 4 bases, 8 bases remained unmatched. The CDR3 loop spans 16 amino acids. The DNA for the CDR3 is TGTGCCAGCAGGGCAGGGACTAGCGGGAGTGTATACGAGCAGTACTTC. It specifies CASRAGTSGSVYEQYF.

The J gene is TRBJ1-6, the V gene TRBV6-5; D is ambiguous. Germline V gives CDR1 MNHEY, CDR2 SVGAGI. The CDR3 loop spans 14 amino acids. The V end lost 2 bases, the J end lost 10 bases, and 12 bases lay between the germline ends. The CDR3 DNA sequence: TGTGCCAGCAGTTACGAAGGCTCGGTCTCACCCCTCCACTTT. Protein: CASSYEGSVSPLHF.

This chain connects TRBV12-3 or TRBV12-4 to TRBJ2-1; D could derive from TRBD1 or TRBD2 (5 bases each). With 5 bases removed from V and 2 bases from J, the gap between germline ends came to 19 bases. The CDR3 is 17 amino acids. The CDR3, as DNA: TGTGCCAGCAGTAACCGGGGACCCGTCCCCCCCTACAATGAGCAGTTCTTC. Protein sequence: CASSNRGPVPPYNEQFF.

The chain carries TRBV7-2 and TRBJ1-5; the D is unclear. V was trimmed by 1 base and J by 6 bases, leaving 7 bases between them. The germline CDR1 and CDR2 sequences are SGHTA and FQGNSA. The CDR3 runs to 13 residues. CDR3: CASSLVFGQPQHF. The CDR3 region has the DNA TGTGCCAGCAGCTTAGTCTTCGGTCAGCCCCAGCATTTT.

The chain combines TRBV4-1 with TRBJ2-4; 7 bases fit TRBD2. The V gene's germline CDR1 is MGHRA and CDR2 YSYEKL. The J segment lost 0 bases and the V segment lost 0 bases, leaving 5 bases of the junction unmatched. This CDR3 is built from 17 residues. The CDR3 DNA is TGCGCCAGCAGCCAAGATGAGGTAGCGGGAGCCAAAAACATTCAGTACTTC. As protein: CASSQDEVAGAKNIQYF.

This clonotype was picked up a small number of times. The chain has TRBV2 and TRBJ2-1, with a possible D match to TRBD2 (5 bases). Germline V CDR1 and CDR2: SNHLY, FYNNEI. V dropped 10 bases and J dropped 3 bases, with 16 bases sitting between them. CDR3 length equals 14 residues. Here the CDR3 reads CATTPRAFYNEQFF. For the CDR3, the DNA is TGTGCCACCACTCCGAGGGCATTCTACAATGAGCAGTTCTTC.

V is TRBV7-2 and J is TRBJ2-2; D ambiguous. Trimming took 0 bases from V and 1 from J, leaving 6 bases between them. There are 15 residues in the CDR3. CDR1 is SGHTA, CDR2 FQGNSA, per germline. The CDR3 region has the DNA TGTGCCAGCAGCTTAGCGATGGGGAACACCGGGGAGCTGTTTTTT. Encoded protein: CASSLAMGNTGELFF.

This clonotype was observed at least ten times. CDR3 in DNA: TGTGCCAGCAGTTTGGATCGGTACGAGCAGTACTTC. It translates to CASSLDRYEQYF. The rearrangement uses TRBV11-2 and TRBJ2-7; D not certain. Trimming removed 6 bases from V and 4 bases from J, with 10 bases in between. There are 12 residues in the CDR3. Germline assignment: CDR1 SGHAT and CDR2 FQNNGV. The full variable domain, rest sourced from reference TRBV11-2 and TRBJ2-7, is EAGVAQSPRYKIIEKRQSVAFWCNPISGHATLYWYQQILGQGPKLLIQFQNNGVVDDSQLPKDRFSAERLKGVDSTLKIQPAKLEDSAVYLCASSLDRYEQYFGPGTRLTVT.

V gene TRBV6-5 combines with J gene TRBJ2-3, with D perhaps assigned TRBD1 or TRBD2 (5 bases each). The CDR3 covers 16 residues. The ends were cut back, 4 bases at V and 6 bases at J, with 20 bases in the middle. Germline V gene data show CDR1 as MNHEY and CDR2 as SVGAGI. The CDR3 DNA is TGTGCCAGCAGTTTGGGGCTAGGAGCGGCGGCGGATACGCAGTATTTT. It codes for CASSLGLGAAADTQYF.

In this sample, this clonotype turned up once. The chain is built from TRBV29-1 and TRBJ2-5; 10 positions match TRBD1. The trim removed 3 bases at V and 1 base at J, leaving 2 bases unmatched. Germline CDR1 SQVTM, CDR2 ANQGSEA. This CDR3 region has 14 residues. The CDR3 DNA follows: TGCAGCGTTGAGGACAGGGGGGGCCAAGAGACCCAGTACTTC. This encodes CSVEDRGGQETQYF.

This clonotype was detected only a few times. This chain uses TRBV12-3 or TRBV12-4 with TRBJ2-5; 15 bases map to TRBD2. V gave up 5 bases and J gave up 4 bases; unmatched junction bases: 5. The CDR3 has 16 residues. The CDR3 DNA sequence: TGTGCCAGCAGTCCGGGACTAGCGGGAGGAGTAGAGACCCAGTACTTC. This translates into CASSPGLAGGVETQYF.

The V and J genes are TRBV3-1 and TRBJ2-1, with D perhaps assigned TRBD1 or TRBD2 (6 bases each). The length of the CDR3 is 17 residues. Germline values: CDR1 LGHDT, CDR2 YNNKEL (reference sequence). Trimming cost V 0 bases and J 1 base, with 13 bases left between them. Here the CDR3 DNA reads TGTGCCAGCAGCCAAGATAATCGGGGGCCGTCCTACAATGAGCAGTTCTTC. This sequence encodes CASSQDNRGPSYNEQFF.

The rearrangement joins TRBV12-5 to TRBJ2-5, with TRBD1 matching 8 bases. The CDR3 has 14 amino acids. The V and J ends lost 1 base and 5 bases, in that order; junction bases with no gene match: 3. Germline V gene sequence: CDR1 LGHNT, CDR2 FRNRAP. Written as DNA, the CDR3 is TGTGCTAGTGGTTTGGGACAGGGGAGGGAGACCCAGTACTTC. It translates to CASGLGQGRETQYF.

In its sample, this clonotype was seen a few times. The chain links TRBV12-3 or TRBV12-4 to TRBJ2-3; either TRBD1 or TRBD2 may supply D (5 bases each). The CDR3 runs to 14 residues. Trimming took 7 bases from V and 6 from J, leaving 17 bases between them. CDR3: CASIQGPLTDTQYF. In nucleotides, the CDR3 is TGTGCCAGCATCCAGGGACCCCTGACGGATACGCAGTATTTT.

The chain carries TRBV6-6 and TRBJ1-4; D not certain. Germline V gene sequence: CDR1 MNHNY, CDR2 SVGAGI (reference sequence). The CDR3 loop spans 14 amino acids. V gave up 8 bases and J gave up 7 bases, with 17 bases separating them. The DNA of the CDR3 is TGTGCCAGCTCCCTGGCCCAAAAGGGTGAAAAACTGTTTTTT. Translated, it gives CASSLAQKGEKLFF.

This clonotype was observed a single time. This chain joins TRBV10-3 and TRBJ1-2; weak D call: TRBD1 (6 bases). The CDR3 has 14 residues. Germline loops: CDR1 ENHRY, CDR2 SYGVKD. V lost 6 bases to trimming and J lost 2 bases, with 13 bases between them. The CDR3 spells CAISTGQDNYGYTF. For the CDR3, the DNA is TGTGCCATCAGCACAGGGCAGGACAACTATGGCTACACCTTC.

The CDR3 loop is CSASLQDSYGYTF. DNA of the CDR3: TGCAGTGCTAGCCTACAGGACAGCTATGGCTACACCTTC. V and J are TRBV20-1 and TRBJ1-2; perhaps TRBD1 as D (6 bases). The V gene's germline CDR1 is DFQATT and CDR2 SNEGSKA (reference sequence). The CDR3 totals 13 residues. The V end lost 3 bases, the J end lost 4 bases, and 12 bases lay between the germline ends.

This clonotype was counted only a few times. The chain couples TRBV5-1 to TRBJ2-5; TRBD1 aligns across 9 bases. The CDR3 has 14 amino acids. Germline lookup yields CDR1 SGHRS and CDR2 YFSETQ. With 3 bases clipped from V and 4 bases from J, the junction kept 4 bases outside the gene matches. CDR3: CASSWDRASETQYF. The CDR3 DNA sequence: TGCGCCAGCAGCTGGGACAGGGCATCAGAGACCCAGTACTTC.

This clonotype was seen repeatedly, ten times or more. The CDR3 is CASSLGAGGRNIQYF. CDR3 nucleotides: TGTGCCAGCAGCTTAGGAGCTGGGGGCAGGAACATTCAGTACTTC. The chain employs TRBV7-2 and TRBJ2-4; TRBD1 might be the D (6 bases). CDR3 size: 15 residues. The V gene's germline CDR1 is SGHTA and CDR2 FQGNSA. Trimming removed 1 base from V and 7 bases from J, with 14 bases in between.